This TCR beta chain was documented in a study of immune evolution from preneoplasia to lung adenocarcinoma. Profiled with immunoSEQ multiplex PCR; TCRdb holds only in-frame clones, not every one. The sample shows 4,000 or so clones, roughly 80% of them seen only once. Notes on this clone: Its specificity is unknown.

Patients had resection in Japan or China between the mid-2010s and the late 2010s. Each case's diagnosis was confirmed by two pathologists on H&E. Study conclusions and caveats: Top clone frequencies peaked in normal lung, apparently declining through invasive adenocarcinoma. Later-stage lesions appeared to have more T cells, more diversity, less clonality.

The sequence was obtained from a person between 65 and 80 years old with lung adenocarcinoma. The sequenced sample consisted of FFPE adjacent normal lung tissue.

CDR3 nucleotide sequence: TGTGCCAGCAGCCCATTCTTTAGTTTTGAGACCCAGTACTTC. Translating gives CASSPFFSFETQYF. The rearrangement joins TRBV28 to TRBJ2-5; no firm D call. V gave up 6 bases and J gave up 5 bases, with 16 bases separating them. CDR1 is MDHEN and CDR2 is SYDVKM in the germline V gene. The CDR3 length is 14 residues.